This T cell receptor beta chain originates from a study of healthy donors' naive CD4 and CD8 T cells. Naive T cells were sorted: CD4+CD8-CD45RO-CD45RA+ for CD4+, CD8+CD4-CD45RA+CD27bright for CD8+. Starting from approximately 500 ng of total RNA, TCR libraries were made with linear amplification. TCRdb re-called the reads through MiXCR, storing one row per CDR3 protein. The table has roughly 200,000 distinct CDR3 sequences, 65% to 75% seen once. Germline values: CDR1 SQVTM, CDR2 ANQGSEA. This CDR3 comprises 14 residues. Trimming removed 4 bases at V and 4 bases at J, with 16 bases between. This clonotype was obtained from a pool of human donors in good health; the sample pools cells from several healthy donors. The sequencing input was naive CD4+ and CD8+ T cells sorted from blood, pooled from several donors. V usage is TRBV29-1 and J usage is TRBJ1-2, with D perhaps TRBD1 (5 bases). The CDR3 sequence is CSVAEIGGPYGYTF. The DNA of the CDR3 is TGCAGCGTTGCTGAAATTGGGGGTCCCTATGGCTACACCTTC.